This T cell receptor beta chain was found in a study of shared clonotypes between healthy human individuals. CDR1 and CDR2 (germline): MDHEN, SYDVKM. The V gene lost 5 bases and the J gene lost 1 base, with 9 bases spanning the gap. CDR3 length equals 13 residues. The data were produced by immunoSEQ multiplex PCR, yet TCRdb's version contains in-frame clones alone and is incomplete. Here the sample spans a few million clones, 85% to 95% being singletons. The sequence was collected from a man aged 18 to 29 in good health. Some clones in this sample may be carry-over from other donors' samples. The sequenced sample was naive CD4+ T cells from PBMCs. Described subset: CD45RA+ positively selected. This chain links TRBV28 with TRBJ2-7; D might be TRBD2 (5 bases). The CDR3 nucleotides are TGTGCCAGCAGTGGGAGAGGATCCTACGAGCAGTACTTC. Translation: CASSGRGSYEQYF.